The clone carrying this T cell receptor (beta chain) was seen only a few times. Its antigen is as yet unknown. Unique molecular identifiers were incorporated into the prepared TCRbeta library. Via MiXCR, TCRdb re-called the PCR reads, giving one row per CDR3 protein. The data hold 250,000 to 300,000 distinct CDR3 sequences, with 6% to 10% observed a single time. The sample comes from a study of T-cell reconstitution after alpha-beta-depleted transplantation in children. General study points: Among T cells one year after transplant, newly produced cells accounted for most counts and diversity.

CDR3 size: 17 residues. V dropped 2 bases and J dropped 7 bases, with 20 bases sitting between them. Germline V gives CDR1 LGHNA, CDR2 YNFKEQ. This material consisted of peripheral blood, taken 360 days after TCRalphabeta/CD19-depleted stem cell transplant. This clonotype was obtained from a female patient aged 2-10 years who had a stem cell transplant for Fanconi anemia, so the T cells may come from the graft donor. This chain joins TRBV4-2 and TRBJ2-2; weak D call: TRBD2 (5 bases). CDR3 nucleotides: TGTGCCAGCAGCCAACCTCCCCAGGACGCGGGCATCGGGGAGCTGTTTTTT. Encoded protein: CASSQPPQDAGIGELFF.